This entry describes one TCR beta chain. Using immunoSEQ multiplex PCR, the repertoire was profiled, and TCRdb retains in-frame clones only, with some absent. This sample has approximately 96,000 clones, with around 92% found just once. This entry comes from a study of T cell changes during pregnancy in multiple sclerosis. Losses at the gene ends were 4 bases for V and 4 bases for J; bases not matched to a gene: 4. CDR1 and CDR2 (germline): SQVTM, ANQGSEA. The CDR3 is 14 residues long. This clonotype originated in a female donor in good health, enrolled as a control in a pregnancy study. Sequencing used peripheral blood, obtained after pregnancy. V usage is TRBV29-1 and J usage is TRBJ2-5; 12 positions agree with TRBD2. CDR3 in DNA: TGCAGCGTTGGGGCTAGCGGGGGGGTAGAGACCCAGTACTTC. It translates to CSVGASGGVETQYF.